Given below is one TCR beta chain in context. The data were taken from a study of blood T cell repertoires in COVID-19. About the study: COVID-19 samples, acute and convalescent, were from the United States, Italy and Spain.

Here immunoSEQ multiplex PCR was the method, and the copy in TCRdb shows in-frame clones only, minus some. The repertoire holds about 150,000 clones, with about 86% as singletons. The CDR3 runs to 13 residues. Germline loops: CDR1 MNHEY, CDR2 SVGAGI. After removal of 8 bases from V and 2 bases from J, the junction contained 3 bases not matched to a gene. The sample was PBMCs or T cells enriched from blood (not recorded which). The V gene is TRBV6-5, the J gene TRBJ1-3; 7 bases match TRBD1. This TCR was sampled from a man aged 50 or older who had recovered from COVID-19. CDR3 amino acids: CASPDRAGNTIYF. DNA of the CDR3: TGTGCCAGCCCAGACAGGGCTGGAAACACCATATATTTT.